By frequency, the clone carrying this TCR beta chain registers large. Multiplex touch-down PCR amplified TRB using TRB-A and TRB-B pools in one tube. After re-calling the multiplex PCR reads, TCRdb lists one entry per CDR3 protein, DNA absent. The clone table shows about 2,000 distinct CDR3 sequences, with the ten largest holding about 30%. This record belongs to a study of T cell clusters in autoimmune cytopenias. Some 40,000 genome equivalents of blood DNA were amplified for TRB. This receptor was obtained from a human donor with an autoimmune cytopenia or autoimmune hepatitis (not recorded which). Sequencing was done on a sample of peripheral blood.

The chain's CDR3 is CSVELTSGIGEQFF. The chain is built from TRBV29-1 and TRBJ2-1; the TCRdb call, TRBD2, lacks DNA for checking. This CDR3 has 14 amino acids. Germline CDR1 and CDR2: SQVTM and ANQGSEA.